The 20 T cell receptor beta chains presented below share a single source sample, sequenced in a study of blood T cell repertoires in COVID-19. Repertoires were generated with immunoSEQ multiplex PCR, while TCRdb's copy carries only in-frame clones and drops some. The table lists around 100,000 clones, roughly nine tenths of them singletons. Sequencing was done on a sample of peripheral blood. All receptors derive from a woman at least 80 years old in a cohort sampled during active COVID-19.

The chain combines TRBV19 with TRBJ2-3; 7 nucleotides match TRBD1. This CDR3 region has 14 residues. Germline V CDR1 and CDR2: LNHDA, SQIVND (reference sequence). Germline trimming cut 6 bases from V and 7 bases from J; bases unmatched to any gene: 10. The CDR3 DNA reads TGTGCCAGTAGCTCCGGGACAGCGACGTATACGCAGTATTTT. Protein sequence: CASSSGTATYTQYF. The variable domain in full, with the rest retrieved from reference TRBV19 and TRBJ2-3, is DGGITQSPKYLFRKEGQNVTLSCEQNLNHDAMYWYRQDPGQGLRLIYYSQIVNDFQKGDIAEGYSVSREKKESFPLTVTSAQKNPTAFYLCASSSGTATYTQYFGPGTRLTVL.

This sequence joins TRBV11-2 and TRBJ2-1, with D possibly being TRBD2 (6 bases). Trimming removed 4 bases at V and 7 bases at J, with 14 bases between. The germline V gene has CDR1 SGHAT and CDR2 FQNNGV. This CDR3 has 14 amino acids. The CDR3 here is CASSSNYAGNEQFF. CDR3 nucleotide sequence: TGTGCCAGCAGCTCAAACTATGCGGGGAATGAGCAGTTCTTC.

The rearrangement joins TRBV6-6 to TRBJ2-7; 8 bases are shared with TRBD2. The CDR3 is 15 residues long. Germline CDR1 reads MNHNY; CDR2 reads SVGAGI (reference sequence). Unmatched junction bases numbered 11, after V lost 6 bases and J lost 4 bases. In nucleotides, the CDR3 is TGTGCCAGCAGCCCCAGAGCGGGGGCCTTATACGAGCAGTACTTC. Protein: CASSPRAGALYEQYF.

This chain connects TRBV3-1 (or the pseudogene TRBV3-2) to TRBJ1-2; maybe TRBD1 (6 bases). This CDR3 is 13 amino acids long. Trimming took off 7 bases at V and 3 bases at J, with 12 bases between the two ends. The germline CDR1 and CDR2 sequences are LGHDT and YNNKEL (reference sequence). The CDR3 sequence: CASIPQGDYGYTF. The CDR3 DNA reads TGTGCCAGCATCCCACAGGGTGACTATGGCTACACCTTC.

The chain combines TRBV27 with TRBJ1-3, with D possibly TRBD1 on 5 matching bases. There are 17 residues in the CDR3. Germline CDR1 is MNHEY and CDR2 is SMNVEV (reference sequence). V was shortened by 5 bases and J by 0 bases, with 17 bases between the two germline ends. DNA for the CDR3: TGTGCCAGCAGTGTGAGGGGACTCGGGAGCTCTGGAAACACCATATATTTT. Protein product: CASSVRGLGSSGNTIYF.

This chain joins TRBV7-3 and TRBJ2-2, with TRBD1 matching 8 bases. In germline, CDR1 is SGHTA, CDR2 FQGTGA. This CDR3 has 14 residues. Germline trimming cut 6 bases from V and 6 bases from J; bases unmatched to any gene: 6. The CDR3, as DNA: TGTGCCAGCAGACAGGACAGGGCAGCCGGGGAGCTGTTTTTT. It codes for CASRQDRAAGELFF. Drawing the rest from reference TRBV7-3 and TRBJ2-2, the complete variable domain is GAGVSQTPSNKVTEKGKYVELRCDPISGHTALYWYRQSLGQGPEFLIYFQGTGAADDSGLPNDRFFAVRPEGSVSTLKIQRTERGDSAVYLCASRQDRAAGELFFGEGSRLTVL.

This clone has just one count. The CDR3 here is CASSQALTSGPTDTQYF. CDR3 DNA: TGCGCCAGCAGCCAGGCACTGACTAGCGGGCCAACAGATACGCAGTATTTT. This sequence joins TRBV5-1 and TRBJ2-3; 10 positions agree with TRBD2. CDR1 is SGHRS and CDR2 is YFSETQ in the germline V gene. CDR3 size: 17 residues. J lost 3 bases, V lost 4 bases, and 11 bases had no gene match. Combining the CDR3 with reference TRBV5-1 and TRBJ2-3 gives the whole variable domain KAGVTQTPRYLIKTRGQQVTLSCSPISGHRSVSWYQQTPGQGLQFLFEYFSETQRNKGNFPGRFSGRQFSNSRSEMNVSTLELGDSALYLCASSQALTSGPTDTQYFGPGTRLTVL.

The CDR3 protein is CASSPQGSNTGELFF. Here the CDR3 DNA reads TGCGCCAGCAGCCCCCAGGGGTCCAACACCGGGGAGCTGTTTTTT. The rearrangement joins TRBV5-1 to TRBJ2-2; the D gene is possibly TRBD1 (6 bases). Trimming left V 4 bases short and J 2 bases short, with 12 bases between. The germline CDR1 and CDR2 sequences are SGHRS and YFSETQ. CDR3 length equals 15 residues. Supplemented by reference TRBV5-1 and TRBJ2-2, the full variable domain reads KAGVTQTPRYLIKTRGQQVTLSCSPISGHRSVSWYQQTPGQGLQFLFEYFSETQRNKGNFPGRFSGRQFSNSRSEMNVSTLELGDSALYLCASSPQGSNTGELFFGEGSRLTVL.

The CDR3 region has the DNA TGTGCCAGTAGTACTACAAGGGGCAGCACAGATACGCAGTATTTT. It is translated as CASSTTRGSTDTQYF. The chain has TRBV19 and TRBJ2-3, with D maybe TRBD1 (5 bases). The germline V gene encodes CDR1 LNHDA and CDR2 SQIVND (reference sequence). This CDR3 has 15 residues. With 4 bases removed from V and 0 bases from J, the gap between germline ends came to 11 bases.

The CDR3 bases are TGTGCCAGCAGTTCCGAGCTAGCGGGCCTCCAGTTCTTC. Its protein product is CASSSELAGLQFF. V and J are TRBV7-2 and TRBJ2-1, with 8 bases aligning to TRBD2. The CDR3 spans 13 residues. V trimming: 6 bases; J trimming: 13 bases; junction bases outside the gene matches: 11. Germline-derived CDR1 and CDR2 are SGHTA and FQGNSA.

Only one count was recorded for this clone. The chain joins TRBV19 to TRBJ1-5; no firm D call. Trimming removed 1 base from V and 4 bases from J, with 14 bases in between. Germline-derived CDR1 and CDR2 are LNHDA and SQIVND (reference sequence). The CDR3 runs 16 residues. DNA for the CDR3: TGTGCCAGTAGTATAGGCCAGTCTTTAGCAAATCAGCCCCAGCATTTT. Protein sequence: CASSIGQSLANQPQHF.

This chain links TRBV5-1 with TRBJ2-1; 11 positions match TRBD2. J gave up 6 bases and V 1 base, and 3 bases lay outside the gene matches. CDR3 length equals 15 residues. From germline, CDR1 is SGHRS and CDR2 YFSETQ. The CDR3 region has the DNA TGCGCCAGCAGCTTGTCGCTAGCGGGAGGCAATGAGCAGTTCTTC. Encoded protein: CASSLSLAGGNEQFF.

The V gene is TRBV19, the J gene TRBJ2-1; a weak D match, TRBD1 (5 bases). With 3 bases removed from V and 8 bases from J, the gap between germline ends came to 11 bases. The CDR3 is 13 amino acids. The V gene's germline CDR1 is LNHDA and CDR2 SQIVND (reference sequence). The CDR3: CASSIAQGYEQFF. The CDR3 DNA reads TGTGCCAGTAGTATCGCCCAGGGCTATGAGCAGTTCTTC.

The chain is built from TRBV5-1 and TRBJ2-2; 8 bases match TRBD2. This CDR3 is 16 amino acids long. Germline assignment: CDR1 SGHRS and CDR2 YFSETQ. V lost 0 bases to trimming and J lost 4 bases; unmatched junction nucleotides: 5. In nucleotides, the CDR3 is TGCGCCAGCAGCTTGGGGGCTAGCGGGCTCACCGGGGAGCTGTTTTTT. This translates into CASSLGASGLTGELFF.

The gene calls are TRBV6-6 and TRBJ2-2, with a tentative D call TRBD2 (7 bases). Trimming took off 8 bases at V and 3 bases at J, with 16 bases between the two ends. There are 15 residues in the CDR3. Germline V gives CDR1 MNHNY, CDR2 SVGAGI (reference sequence). The CDR3 reads CASFPPGGYTGELFF. The CDR3 DNA reads as TGTGCCAGCTTCCCACCGGGGGGCTACACCGGGGAGCTGTTTTTT.

The J gene is TRBJ2-7, the V gene TRBV4-1; tentatively, D is TRBD1 (6 bases). CDR3 length equals 15 residues. V lost 4 bases and J 7 bases, leaving 20 bases between the germline ends. In germline, CDR1 is MGHRA, CDR2 YSYEKL. The CDR3 spells CASSPVRGSPTEQYF. In DNA form, the CDR3 reads TGCGCCAGCAGCCCCGTGAGGGGGAGCCCAACAGAGCAGTACTTC.

The chain uses TRBV18 and TRBJ2-2; tentative D call: TRBD1 (7 bases). The V and J ends lost 6 bases and 1 base respectively, with 9 bases between them. The CDR3 contains 14 residues. Germline CDR1 and CDR2: KGHSH and LQKENI. CDR3 sequence reads: CASSRGENTGELFF. The CDR3 DNA sequence: TGTGCCAGCTCCAGGGGGGAGAACACCGGGGAGCTGTTTTTT.

The chain links TRBV6-6 to TRBJ2-3; 10 bases line up with TRBD1. The trim removed 6 bases at V and 1 base at J, leaving 7 bases unmatched. Germline V lookup: CDR1 MNHNY, CDR2 SVGAGI (reference sequence). The CDR3 contains 16 residues. In nucleotides, the CDR3 is TGTGCCAGCAGCCTCAGAGGACAGGGGGGCACAGATACGCAGTATTTT. Protein: CASSLRGQGGTDTQYF.

This chain links TRBV28 with TRBJ2-2; D is possibly TRBD1 (6 bases). CDR3 length: 14 amino acids. CDR1 and CDR2 from the germline V gene are MDHEN and SYDVKM. V gave up 6 bases and J gave up 3 bases, with 11 bases separating them. Written as DNA, the CDR3 is TGTGCCAGCAGAAACAGGGCGGACACCGGGGAGCTGTTTTTT. Translated: CASRNRADTGELFF. Using reference TRBV28 and TRBJ2-2 for the parts outside the CDR3, the full variable domain is DVKVTQSSRYLVKRTGEKVFLECVQDMDHENMFWYRQDPGLGLRLIYFSYDVKMKEKGDIPEGYSVSREKKERFSLILESASTNQTSMYLCASRNRADTGELFFGEGSRLTVL.

The rearrangement uses TRBV29-1 and TRBJ2-3; 13 nucleotides agree with TRBD2. CDR1 and CDR2 from the germline V gene are SQVTM and ANQGSEA. This CDR3 is built from 14 residues. After removal of 5 bases from V and 3 bases from J, the junction contained 2 bases not matched to a gene. CDR3: CSVRTSGGTDTQYF. CDR3 sequence (DNA): TGCAGCGTTCGGACTAGCGGGGGTACAGATACGCAGTATTTT.